A single sample gave rise to the 25 T cell receptor beta chains below, sequenced in a study of blood T cell repertoires in COVID-19. Generated by immunoSEQ multiplex PCR, the TCRdb table keeps only in-frame clones and is missing some. The data contain over 25,000 clones, approximately 82% of them singletons. The specimen sequenced was peripheral blood. The receptors here all came from a man between 65 and 85 years old with acute or convalescent COVID-19.

The rearrangement uses TRBV4-3 and TRBJ1-1; possibly TRBD1 for D (5 bases). Trimming took 0 bases from V and 3 from J, leaving 14 bases between them. The CDR3 runs 16 residues. Per germline, CDR1 LGHNA and CDR2 YSLEER. CDR3 amino acids: CASSQEWGLPYTEAFF. The CDR3 bases are TGCGCCAGCAGCCAAGAATGGGGCCTACCTTACACTGAAGCTTTCTTT.

The chain combines TRBV7-2 with TRBJ2-3; D unresolved. Germline CDR1 and CDR2: SGHTA and FQGNSA. V was shortened by 4 bases and J by 2 bases, with 13 bases between the two germline ends. The CDR3 contains 15 residues. CDR3 sequence: CASSSQRLNTDTQYF. For the CDR3, the DNA is TGTGCCAGCAGCTCCCAGAGGCTAAACACAGATACGCAGTATTTT.

The J gene is TRBJ2-7, the V gene TRBV30; D perhaps matches TRBD1 (6 bases). This CDR3 spans 11 amino acids. Trimming shortened V by 4 bases and J by 6 bases, and 10 bases separated the two germline ends. CDR1 and CDR2 from the germline V gene are GTSNPN and SVGIG (reference sequence). CDR3 nucleotides: TGTGCCTGGACGACAGGCGGCGAGCAGTACTTC. Translation: CAWTTGGEQYF. Full variable domain (missing parts from reference TRBV30 and TRBJ2-7): SQTIHQWPATLVQPVGSPLSLECTVEGTSNPNLYWYRQAAGRGLQLLFYSVGIGQISSEVPQNLSASRPQDRQFILSSKKLLLSDSGFYLCAWTTGGEQYFGPGTRLTVT.

This clone counts as medium-sized (0.01 to 0.1%). This rearrangement joins TRBV6-2 or TRBV6-3 to TRBJ1-2; D might be TRBD1 (6 bases). From germline, CDR1 is MNHEY and CDR2 SVGEGT. The CDR3 contains 14 residues. Trimming cost V 5 bases and J 5 bases, with 15 bases left between them. CDR3 nucleotide sequence: TGTGCCAGCAGTGGACAGCGGACTCCGTATGGCTACACCTTC. As protein: CASSGQRTPYGYTF.

The chain recombines TRBV18 with TRBJ1-1; 10 bases are a match to TRBD1. CDR3 length equals 16 residues. V was clipped by 4 bases and J by 4 bases; unmatched bases: 9. Germline V gene lookup returns CDR1 KGHSH and CDR2 LQKENI. In DNA form, the CDR3 reads TGTGCCAGCTCACTAGGACAGGGGGGATCGGGCACTGAAGCTTTCTTT. It specifies CASSLGQGGSGTEAFF.

This chain links TRBV4-3 with TRBJ1-3; D might be TRBD1 (6 bases). V was trimmed by 3 bases and J by 1 base, leaving 19 bases between them. Germline CDR1 reads LGHNA; CDR2 reads YSLEER. This CDR3 is built from 18 residues. The CDR3 loop is CASSHTLDGRGSGNTIYF. In DNA form, the CDR3 reads TGCGCCAGCAGCCATACTCTAGACGGCAGGGGATCTGGAAACACCATATATTTT.

This chain uses TRBV5-1 with TRBJ2-2; D unclear. Trimming cost V 0 bases and J 0 bases, with 6 bases left between them. CDR1 is SGHRS and CDR2 is YFSETQ in the germline V gene. This CDR3 is 15 amino acids long. DNA of the CDR3: TGCGCCAGCAGCTTGGCACTATCGAACACCGGGGAGCTGTTTTTT. It is translated as CASSLALSNTGELFF.

The rearrangement links TRBV19 to TRBJ1-2; no firm D call. The CDR3 has 11 amino acids. The V gene's germline CDR1 is LNHDA and CDR2 SQIVND (reference sequence). Trimming shortened V by 5 bases and J by 3 bases, and 4 bases separated the two germline ends. CDR3 sequence reads: CASSPDYGYTF. CDR3 in DNA: TGTGCCAGTAGTCCCGACTATGGCTACACCTTC.

The chain joins TRBV7-2 to TRBJ1-4; 8 positions match TRBD1. This CDR3 has 14 residues. V trimming: 6 bases; J trimming: 4 bases; junction bases outside the gene matches: 4. The germline V gene has CDR1 SGHTA and CDR2 FQGNSA. The CDR3 DNA sequence: TGTGCCAGCAGACAGGGGGGAGGTAATGAAAAACTGTTTTTT. Its protein product is CASRQGGGNEKLFF.

This chain links TRBV10-3 with TRBJ2-2; 10 bases agree with TRBD1. The CDR3 covers 13 residues. Germline V lookup: CDR1 ENHRY, CDR2 SYGVKD. Losses at the gene ends were 10 bases for V and 7 bases for J; bases not matched to a gene: 6. CDR3 loop: CASGTGEIGELFF. The CDR3 DNA sequence: TGTGCCAGCGGGACAGGGGAGATCGGGGAGCTGTTTTTT.

This clone turned up a few times. V and J are TRBV7-2 and TRBJ2-4; 8 bases are shared with TRBD1. Germline lookup yields CDR1 SGHTA and CDR2 FQGNSA. CDR3 length: 16 residues. With 4 bases clipped from V and 6 bases from J, the junction kept 11 bases outside the gene matches. CDR3 bases: TGTGCCAGCAGCTCACCGGGACAGGAGATGTCAAACATTCAGTACTTC. Translated: CASSSPGQEMSNIQYF.

This clone was seen only once. The chain recombines TRBV9 with TRBJ2-3; the D is unclear. The V and J ends lost 6 bases and 0 bases respectively, with 14 bases between them. Germline loops: CDR1 SGDLS, CDR2 YYNGEE. This CDR3 contains 15 residues. CDR3 in amino acids: CASTLSAGSTDTQYF. CDR3 nucleotide sequence: TGTGCCAGCACCCTATCTGCCGGGAGCACAGATACGCAGTATTTT. Filled out from reference TRBV9 and TRBJ2-3, the complete variable domain reads DSGVTQTPKHLITATGQRVTLRCSPRSGDLSVYWYQQSLDQGLQFLIQYYNGEERAKGNILERFSAQQFPDLHSELNLSSLELGDSALYFCASTLSAGSTDTQYFGPGTRLTVL.

This rearrangement joins TRBV4-1 to TRBJ2-5, with 9 nucleotides matching TRBD2. CDR1 is MGHRA and CDR2 is YSYEKL in the germline V gene. V trimming: 4 bases; J trimming: 5 bases; junction bases outside the gene matches: 11. CDR3 length equals 16 residues. The CDR3 sequence is CASSPNPSGGKETQYF. In DNA, the CDR3 is TGCGCCAGCAGCCCGAATCCCAGCGGGGGGAAGGAGACCCAGTACTTC.

This chain links TRBV4-1 with TRBJ2-7; 8 bases are shared with TRBD1. J was trimmed by 9 bases and V by 0 bases; bases with no gene match: 10. Germline V CDR1 and CDR2: MGHRA, YSYEKL. This CDR3 has 15 residues. The CDR3 nucleotides read TGCGCCAGCAGCCAAGAACAGGGGGATGGGAGAGTGCAGTACTTC. Translation: CASSQEQGDGRVQYF.

CDR3 bases: TGTGCCAGCTCACCGCTAGAGGCAGATACGCAGTATTTT. The encoded protein is CASSPLEADTQYF. The genes are TRBV18 and TRBJ2-3; D call uncertain. The CDR3 contains 13 residues. V gave up 3 bases and J gave up 4 bases, with 8 bases separating them. Germline V CDR1 and CDR2: KGHSH, LQKENI.

The chain links TRBV28 to TRBJ1-5, with a weak D call TRBD1 (5 bases). The germline CDR1 and CDR2 sequences are MDHEN and SYDVKM. CDR3 length: 13 amino acids. Trimming pared 6 bases from V and 6 bases from J, leaving 12 bases between. In nucleotides, the CDR3 is TGTGCCAGCAGGACCCAGGGAAGTCAGCCCCAGCATTTT. Amino acids: CASRTQGSQPQHF.

The gene calls are TRBV7-7 and TRBJ2-5, with TRBD1 matching over 12 bases. The V gene end was trimmed by 4 bases and the J gene end by 5 bases; junction bases not matched to a gene: 11. CDR3 length: 17 amino acids. Looked up from germline, CDR1 is SSHAT and CDR2 is FNYEAQ (reference sequence). CDR3 sequence (DNA): TGTGCCAGCAGCTCCTCCTTGGGACAGGGGGCCGGGGAGACCCAGTACTTC. Translated: CASSSSLGQGAGETQYF.

This chain connects TRBV5-4 to TRBJ2-3; the match to TRBD2 covers 9 bases. Germline lookup yields CDR1 SGHNT and CDR2 YYREEE (reference sequence). This CDR3 has 16 residues. Trimming took 0 bases from V and 3 from J; bases not matched to a gene: 5. In DNA, the CDR3 is TGTGCCAGCAGCTTGGGCGGGGGGGCAGGTACAGATACGCAGTATTTT. Translation gives CASSLGGGAGTDTQYF.

The chain is built from TRBV9 and TRBJ1-3; D not resolved. CDR3 size: 14 residues. The V gene lost 3 bases and the J gene lost 7 bases, with 14 bases spanning the gap. From germline, CDR1 is SGDLS and CDR2 YYNGEE. Here the CDR3 DNA reads TGTGCCAGCAGCGCCGGGTACTTTATGAACACCATATATTTT. This codes for CASSAGYFMNTIYF.

V gene TRBV7-6 combines with J gene TRBJ2-1; TRBD1 might be the D (6 bases). V lost 1 base to trimming and J lost 7 bases, with 11 bases between them. Germline V gives CDR1 SGHVS, CDR2 FNYEAQ. The CDR3 length is 14 residues. CDR3 sequence reads: CASSLVQGWNEQFF. The DNA of the CDR3 is TGTGCCAGCAGCTTAGTTCAGGGGTGGAATGAGCAGTTCTTC.

The chain uses TRBV7-8 and TRBJ1-1; D not certain. Germline loops: CDR1 SGHVS, CDR2 FQNEAQ. The CDR3 runs 14 residues. V lost 1 base to trimming and J lost 1 base, with 7 bases between them. CDR3 sequence reads: CASSLETKNTEAFF. In DNA form, the CDR3 reads TGTGCCAGCAGCTTAGAAACAAAGAACACTGAAGCTTTCTTT.

The chain carries TRBV6-5 and TRBJ1-3, with D possibly TRBD1 on 6 matching bases. Trimming took 4 bases from V and 8 from J, leaving 15 bases between them. The CDR3 has 14 residues. The germline CDR1 and CDR2 sequences are MNHEY and SVGAGI. The CDR3 sequence is CASSFRGGGDTIYF. DNA of the CDR3: TGTGCCAGCAGTTTCAGGGGTGGAGGTGACACCATATATTTT.

The gene calls are TRBV7-9 and TRBJ1-2, with D hard to call. Per the germline V gene, CDR1 is SEHNR and CDR2 is FQNEAQ (reference sequence). The V and J ends lost 5 bases and 8 bases respectively, with 15 bases between them. This CDR3 has 13 amino acids. CDR3 in DNA: TGTGCCAGCAGCCGGCGACCCGGGTCGGGCTACACCTTC. Translating it yields CASSRRPGSGYTF. The full variable domain, in which reference TRBV7-9 and TRBJ1-2 provide the parts outside the CDR3, is DTGVSQNPRHKITKRGQNVTFRCDPISEHNRLYWYRQTLGQGPEFLTYFQNEAQLEKSRLLSDRFSAERPKGSFSTLEIQRTEQGDSAMYLCASSRRPGSGYTFGSGTRLTVV.

This chain links TRBV4-1 with TRBJ1-1; D is unclear. Trimming shortened V by 1 base and J by 1 base, and 4 bases separated the two germline ends. CDR3 size: 13 residues. Per the germline V gene, CDR1 is MGHRA and CDR2 is YSYEKL. The CDR3 nucleotides are TGCGCCAGCAGCCAAGCCTGGAACACTGAAGCTTTCTTT. The encoded protein is CASSQAWNTEAFF.

The V gene is TRBV28, the J gene TRBJ1-1; D is possibly TRBD1 (5 bases). This CDR3 contains 13 residues. Germline assignment: CDR1 MDHEN and CDR2 SYDVKM. Trimming cost V 5 bases and J 4 bases, with 11 bases left between them. DNA of the CDR3: TGTGCCAGCAGTCTAGGGGCAGGCACTGAAGCTTTCTTT. This gives the protein CASSLGAGTEAFF.